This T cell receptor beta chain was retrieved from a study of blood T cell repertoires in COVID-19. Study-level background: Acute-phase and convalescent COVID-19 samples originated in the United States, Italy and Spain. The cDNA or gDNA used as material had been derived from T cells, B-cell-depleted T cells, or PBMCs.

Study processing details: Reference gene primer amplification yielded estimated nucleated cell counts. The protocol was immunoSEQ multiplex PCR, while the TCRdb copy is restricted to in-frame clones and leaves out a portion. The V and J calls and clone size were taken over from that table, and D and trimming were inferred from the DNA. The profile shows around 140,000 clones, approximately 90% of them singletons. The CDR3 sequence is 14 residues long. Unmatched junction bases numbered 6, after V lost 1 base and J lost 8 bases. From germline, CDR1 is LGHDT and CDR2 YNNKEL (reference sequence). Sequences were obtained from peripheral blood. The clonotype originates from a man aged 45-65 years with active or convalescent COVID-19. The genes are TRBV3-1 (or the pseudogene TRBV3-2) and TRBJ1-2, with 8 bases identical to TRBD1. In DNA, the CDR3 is TGTGCCAGCAGCCAAGCACAGACAGGGGTGGGCTACACCTTC. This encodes CASSQAQTGVGYTF.